This T cell receptor beta chain was identified during a study of shared clonotypes between healthy human individuals. Libraries were prepared by immunoSEQ multiplex PCR; TCRdb keeps only in-frame clonotypes and omits some of them. The sample lists around 1.9 million clones, 90% to 95% occurring once. CDR3 size: 12 residues. Germline CDR1 SGDLS, CDR2 YYNGEE. V was clipped by 3 bases and J by 4 bases, with 7 bases between them. CD8 cells regarded as naive lacked CD45RO, were positively chosen for CCR7, and omitted terminally differentiated effector memory CD45RA+ cells. This TCR was sampled from a man aged 18 to 29 in good health. Some clones in this sample may be carry-over from other donors' samples. Sequencing was done on a sample of naive CD8+ T cells from PBMCs. The gene calls are TRBV9 and TRBJ1-1, with D hard to call. The CDR3 DNA reads TGTGCCAGCAGCGCCGCGGGCACTGAAGCTTTCTTT. The encoded protein is CASSAAGTEAFF.